Listed here are 31 T cell receptor beta chains from one sample, sequenced in a study of blood T cell repertoires in COVID-19. The data were produced by immunoSEQ multiplex PCR, yet TCRdb's version contains in-frame clones alone and is incomplete. The sample includes some 240,000 clones, 75% to 90% of them seen just once. Sequencing used peripheral blood. All receptors derive from a man between 60 and 75 years old who had recovered from COVID-19.

This clone was found a few times. The V and J genes are TRBV19 and TRBJ1-5; 7 nucleotides agree with TRBD1. Germline assignment: CDR1 LNHDA and CDR2 SQIVND (reference sequence). The CDR3 has 14 residues. The trim removed 4 bases at V and 7 bases at J, leaving 7 bases unmatched. The CDR3 nucleotides read TGTGCCAGTAGTACGACAGGGTCGAGCCAGCCCCAGCATTTT. It is translated as CASSTTGSSQPQHF.

This chain joins TRBV14 and TRBJ1-2; tentatively, D is TRBD1 (5 bases). In germline, CDR1 is SGHDN, CDR2 FVKESK. This CDR3 region has 15 residues. Trimming removed 0 bases at V and 7 bases at J, with 15 bases between. CDR3 region: CASSQEQAEIRGYTF. The CDR3 DNA sequence: TGTGCCAGCAGCCAAGAACAGGCAGAAATACGTGGCTACACCTTC. Full variable domain (outside the CDR3, taken from reference TRBV14 and TRBJ1-2): EAGVTQFPSHSVIEKGQTVTLRCDPISGHDNLYWYRRVMGKEIKFLLHFVKESKQDESGMPNNRFLAERTGGTYSTLKVQPAELEDSGVYFCASSQEQAEIRGYTFGSGTRLTVV.

The V and J genes are TRBV7-9 and TRBJ2-2; D uncertain. This CDR3 comprises 13 residues. Germline CDR1 and CDR2: SEHNR and FQNEAQ (reference sequence). Trimming pared 8 bases from V and 6 bases from J, leaving 13 bases between. CDR3 sequence (DNA): TGTGCCAGCCAAACTTTGTACGCCGGGGAGCTGTTTTTT. It is translated as CASQTLYAGELFF.

This clone was seen more than once but under ten times. The chain links TRBV23-1 to TRBJ1-5; 7 bases agree with TRBD1. TRBV23-1 carries the ORF label, with uncertain function. The CDR3 has 19 amino acids. The junction had 21 bases not matched to a gene; V was cut back by 4 bases and J by 6 bases. The CDR3 loop is CASSRTSQGTVSQGQPQHF. The CDR3 DNA follows: TGCGCCAGCAGTCGCACCTCACAGGGGACGGTTAGTCAGGGTCAGCCCCAGCATTTT.

V usage is TRBV5-4 and J usage is TRBJ2-1; D may be TRBD1 (6 bases). V shed 0 bases and J shed 2 bases, with 12 bases lying between them. The CDR3 length is 16 residues. Germline V gives CDR1 SGHNT, CDR2 YYREEE (reference sequence). Written as DNA, the CDR3 is TGTGCCAGCAGCTTGGGGGGGACACGACCCTACAATGAGCAGTTCTTC. It specifies CASSLGGTRPYNEQFF.

The chain employs TRBV5-1 and TRBJ2-5, with 7 positions matching TRBD1. The CDR3 runs to 13 residues. J gave up 3 bases and V 6 bases, and 5 bases lay outside the gene matches. Germline assignment: CDR1 SGHRS and CDR2 YFSETQ. The CDR3 nucleotides are TGCGCCAGCACCCTACAGGGGAAAGAGACCCAGTACTTC. Translation gives CASTLQGKETQYF. Using reference TRBV5-1 and TRBJ2-5 for the parts outside the CDR3, the full variable domain is KAGVTQTPRYLIKTRGQQVTLSCSPISGHRSVSWYQQTPGQGLQFLFEYFSETQRNKGNFPGRFSGRQFSNSRSEMNVSTLELGDSALYLCASTLQGKETQYFGPGTRLLVL.

V usage is TRBV6-2 or TRBV6-3 and J usage is TRBJ2-5, with 8 bases identical to TRBD2. This CDR3 has 17 residues. After removal of 0 bases from V and 1 base from J, the junction contained 7 bases not matched to a gene. Germline CDR1 is MNHEY and CDR2 is SVGEGT. The CDR3 here is CASSYSIGGGPQETQYF. The CDR3 DNA is TGTGCCAGCAGTTACTCGATTGGCGGGGGGCCCCAAGAGACCCAGTACTTC.

This chain uses TRBV20-1 with TRBJ1-2, with a weak D call TRBD1 (6 bases). Trimming took off 5 bases at V and 5 bases at J, with 9 bases between the two ends. Germline values: CDR1 DFQATT, CDR2 SNEGSKA (reference sequence). This CDR3 has 11 amino acids. CDR3 loop: CSAETGYGYTF. Written as DNA, the CDR3 is TGCAGTGCTGAAACAGGGTATGGCTACACCTTC.

The genes are TRBV4-1 and TRBJ2-1; D remains ambiguous. Trimming pared 1 base from V and 5 bases from J, leaving 3 bases between. Germline CDR1 reads MGHRA; CDR2 reads YSYEKL. The CDR3 has 12 amino acids. The CDR3 coding sequence is TGCGCCAGCAGCCAAGTCAACAATGAGCAGTTCTTC. This codes for CASSQVNNEQFF.

V gene TRBV19 combines with J gene TRBJ2-1; 7 bases fit TRBD1. Germline V gene data show CDR1 as LNHDA and CDR2 as SQIVND (reference sequence). With V trimmed by 8 bases and J by 0 bases, 10 bases remained unmatched. This CDR3 region has 16 residues. This CDR3 is CASSNRGRSSYNEQFF. The CDR3 coding sequence is TGTGCCAGTTCAAACAGGGGAAGGTCCTCCTACAATGAGCAGTTCTTC.

This clone was found once. This sequence joins TRBV6-1 and TRBJ2-1, with 8 bases that match TRBD1. The CDR3 sequence is 17 residues long. CDR1 MNHNS and CDR2 SASEGT come from the germline V gene. The junction had 9 bases not matched to a gene; V was cut back by 1 base and J by 4 bases. CDR3 protein: CASSEDRGSIVYNEQFF. In DNA, the CDR3 is TGTGCCAGCAGTGAAGACAGGGGGTCGATCGTTTACAATGAGCAGTTCTTC.

The chain joins TRBV19 to TRBJ2-1, with 12 nucleotides matching TRBD2. The V gene end was trimmed by 3 bases and the J gene end by 1 base; junction bases not matched to a gene: 7. The CDR3 has 18 residues. Germline CDR1 LNHDA, CDR2 SQIVND (reference sequence). CDR3 sequence: CASSIGLAGRASYNEQFF. The CDR3 DNA is TGTGCCAGTAGTATCGGACTAGCGGGGAGAGCATCCTACAATGAGCAGTTCTTC.

This chain links TRBV5-1 with TRBJ2-5; 7 bases align to TRBD2. The CDR3 is made up of 13 amino acids. CDR1 and CDR2 (germline): SGHRS, YFSETQ. The V gene end was trimmed by 4 bases and the J gene end by 5 bases; junction bases not matched to a gene: 5. The CDR3 nucleotides read TGCGCCAGCAGCGGGGGGGAATTCGAGACCCAGTACTTC. It translates to CASSGGEFETQYF.

The chain has TRBV18 and TRBJ2-1; 7 nucleotides match TRBD2. Trimming at V came to 1 base and at J to 4 bases, leaving 4 bases not matched to a gene. The CDR3 is 15 amino acids. The germline V gene has CDR1 KGHSH and CDR2 LQKENI. Here the CDR3 DNA reads TGTGCCAGCTCACCACTCGCGGGGGAATACAATGAGCAGTTCTTC. Translated: CASSPLAGEYNEQFF.

This clone was seen a handful of times. V and J are TRBV13 and TRBJ1-1; 7 positions match TRBD1. The CDR3 is 15 amino acids. Trimming at V came to 4 bases and at J to 2 bases, leaving 7 bases not matched to a gene. Germline CDR1 and CDR2: PRHDT and FYEKMQ (reference sequence). This CDR3 reads CASSSRQGGNTEAFF. The CDR3 region has the DNA TGTGCCAGCAGCTCGCGACAGGGAGGTAACACTGAAGCTTTCTTT.

This clone has more than one count but fewer than ten. The rearrangement joins TRBV5-1 to TRBJ2-5, with TRBD2 matching over 11 bases. Trimming cost V 4 bases and J 2 bases; bases outside gene matches: 7. The germline gives CDR1 SGHRS, CDR2 YFSETQ. There are 16 residues in the CDR3. CDR3 residues: CASSVFTSGGQETQYF. The CDR3 DNA reads TGCGCCAGCAGCGTTTTCACTAGCGGGGGTCAAGAGACCCAGTACTTC. The full variable domain, rest sourced from reference TRBV5-1 and TRBJ2-5, is KAGVTQTPRYLIKTRGQQVTLSCSPISGHRSVSWYQQTPGQGLQFLFEYFSETQRNKGNFPGRFSGRQFSNSRSEMNVSTLELGDSALYLCASSVFTSGGQETQYFGPGTRLLVL.

V usage is TRBV5-6 and J usage is TRBJ2-7; possibly TRBD1 for D (5 bases). The ends were cut back, 2 bases at V and 0 bases at J, with 18 bases in the middle. Germline V gene lookup returns CDR1 SGHDT and CDR2 YYEEEE. This CDR3 is 17 amino acids long. CDR3 region: CASSLNFLGQDSYEQYF. CDR3 nucleotides: TGTGCCAGCAGCTTAAATTTCCTGGGGCAGGACTCCTACGAGCAGTACTTC.

The V and J genes are TRBV6-5 and TRBJ1-2, with 7 bases identical to TRBD1. CDR1 is MNHEY and CDR2 is SVGAGI in the germline V gene. CDR3 length: 14 amino acids. V was clipped by 6 bases and J by 3 bases; unmatched bases: 7. Here the CDR3 reads CASRRTGEDYGYTF. The DNA for the CDR3 is TGTGCCAGCAGGCGAACAGGGGAAGACTATGGCTACACCTTC.

The chain combines TRBV11-3 with TRBJ2-3; maybe TRBD2 (6 bases). V lost 1 base and J 1 base, leaving 9 bases between the germline ends. Germline assignment: CDR1 SGHNT and CDR2 YENEEA. CDR3 size: 15 residues. CDR3 DNA sequence: TGTGCCAGCAGCTTAGGGACGGGGGGCACAGATACGCAGTATTTT. Its protein product is CASSLGTGGTDTQYF.

This chain links TRBV5-6 with TRBJ2-7; tentative D call: TRBD1 (5 bases). V lost 3 bases and J 5 bases, leaving 15 bases between the germline ends. Per the germline V gene, CDR1 is SGHDT and CDR2 is YYEEEE. The CDR3 length is 14 residues. CDR3 in DNA: TGTGCCAGCAGCTCATTCAGGGTGAGCGACGAGCAGTACGTC. Protein product: CASSSFRVSDEQYV.

The rearrangement links TRBV6-5 to TRBJ1-1, with D tentatively TRBD1 (6 bases). Germline lookup yields CDR1 MNHEY and CDR2 SVGAGI. Trimming cost V 6 bases and J 11 bases, with 19 bases left between them. The CDR3 covers 13 residues. CDR3 DNA: TGTGCCAGCAGCCCCGGACAGACGCTCGTGGCTTTCTTT. Its protein is CASSPGQTLVAFF.

V usage is TRBV6-5 and J usage is TRBJ1-2; 9 bases line up with TRBD1. The V and J ends lost 2 bases and 5 bases, in that order; junction bases with no gene match: 0. Germline assignment: CDR1 MNHEY and CDR2 SVGAGI. The CDR3 length is 13 residues. CDR3 protein: CASSYDRGYGYTF. Here the CDR3 DNA reads TGTGCCAGCAGTTACGACAGGGGGTATGGCTACACCTTC.

The V gene is TRBV19, the J gene TRBJ1-1; no clear D gene. Trimming stripped 1 base from V and 5 bases from J, with 11 bases between. Per the germline V gene, CDR1 is LNHDA and CDR2 is SQIVND (reference sequence). This CDR3 spans 14 amino acids. CDR3 in amino acids: CASSIARAGTEAFF. DNA of the CDR3: TGTGCCAGTAGTATAGCGAGGGCGGGGACTGAAGCTTTCTTT.

This chain joins TRBV7-9 and TRBJ1-1; D possibly corresponds to TRBD1 (5 bases). The CDR3 has 15 residues. CDR1 and CDR2 from the germline V gene are SEHNR and FQNEAQ (reference sequence). Trimming left V 7 bases short and J 1 base short, with 16 bases between. CDR3 coding DNA: TGTGCCAGCACCCCCCCCGGGACTTCGAACACTGAAGCTTTCTTT. It encodes CASTPPGTSNTEAFF.

This sequence joins TRBV3-1 (or the pseudogene TRBV3-2) and TRBJ2-3; D possibly corresponds to TRBD2 (6 bases). There are 17 residues in the CDR3. The V end lost 1 base, the J end lost 5 bases, and 19 bases lay between the germline ends. Looked up from germline, CDR1 is LGHDT and CDR2 is YNNKEL (reference sequence). The CDR3 region is CASSQAGLANGQDTQYF. In DNA, the CDR3 is TGTGCCAGCAGCCAAGCGGGGCTAGCGAACGGTCAAGATACGCAGTATTTT.

V is TRBV7-6 and J is TRBJ2-1, with TRBD2 identical over 16 bases. Germline V CDR1 and CDR2: SGHVS, FNYEAQ. This CDR3 region has 17 residues. V was clipped by 2 bases and J by 8 bases; unmatched bases: 6. The CDR3 nucleotides are TGTGCCAGCAGCTTACGACCCGGGACTAGCGGGGGGGATGAGCAGTTCTTC. Encoded protein: CASSLRPGTSGGDEQFF. The full variable domain, rest sourced from reference TRBV7-6 and TRBJ2-1, is GAGVSQSPRYKVTKRGQDVALRCDPISGHVSLYWYRQALGQGPEFLTYFNYEAQQDKSGLPNDRFSAERPEGSISTLTIQRTEQRDSAMYRCASSLRPGTSGGDEQFFGPGTRLTVL.

The chain employs TRBV7-7 and TRBJ2-1; 11 nucleotides line up with TRBD2. The length of the CDR3 is 13 residues. The germline V gene encodes CDR1 SSHAT and CDR2 FNYEAQ (reference sequence). Trimming cost V 9 bases and J 7 bases; bases outside gene matches: 5. CDR3 nucleotides: TGTGCCAGTAGCGGGGGGGCGTGGAATGAGCAGTTCTTC. It is translated as CASSGGAWNEQFF.

V gene TRBV9 combines with J gene TRBJ1-6; D ambiguous. The CDR3 is made up of 14 amino acids. With 2 bases removed from V and 2 bases from J, the gap between germline ends came to 5 bases. Germline V CDR1 and CDR2: SGDLS, YYNGEE. The CDR3 sequence is CASSVGPYNSPLHF. CDR3 in DNA: TGTGCCAGCAGCGTTGGGCCCTATAATTCACCCCTCCACTTT.

The V call is TRBV6-5, the J call TRBJ2-7; D gene unclear. CDR1 MNHEY and CDR2 SVGAGI come from the germline V gene. The CDR3 extends over 12 amino acids. Between the trimmed V and J ends, which lost 0 bases and 4 bases, there was a span of 4 bases. The CDR3 DNA reads as TGTGCCAGCAGTTACTCCCCTTACGAGCAGTACTTC. It translates to CASSYSPYEQYF.

The chain has TRBV9 and TRBJ2-3; 12 positions agree with TRBD2. V lost 1 base and J lost 0; bases outside the gene matches: 9. CDR1 SGDLS and CDR2 YYNGEE come from the germline V gene. This CDR3 has 19 amino acids. The CDR3 loop reads CASSVSLLAGGSSTDTQYF. The CDR3 DNA reads as TGTGCCAGCAGCGTAAGTCTGCTAGCGGGGGGGTCTAGCACAGATACGCAGTATTTT.

The chain links TRBV18 to TRBJ2-3; D is unclear. The CDR3 covers 15 residues. V gave up 1 base and J gave up 0 bases, with 8 bases separating them. Germline assignment: CDR1 KGHSH and CDR2 LQKENI. CDR3 loop: CASSPLALSTDTQYF. Here the CDR3 DNA reads TGTGCCAGCTCACCACTAGCACTAAGCACAGATACGCAGTATTTT.